This T cell receptor (beta chain) derives from a study of OX40 agonist ivuxolimab in advanced cancers. Study summary: Ivuxolimab, which is an agonistic anti-OX40 (CD134) antibody, was administered to the patients. Patients were dosed intravenously with ivuxolimab at 0.01 to 10 mg/kg every 2 weeks. Partial responses were seen in three patients, one with hepatocellular carcinoma and two with cutaneous melanoma.

Study-level points and caveats: Expanded clones were, on average, more numerous in CD8+ T cells than in CD4+.

The CDR3 runs 13 residues. Germline loops: CDR1 LNHDA, CDR2 SQIVND (reference sequence). Trimming took off 7 bases at V and 0 bases at J, with 9 bases between the two ends. Data came from immunoSEQ multiplex PCR; TCRdb stores just in-frame clones and leaves some out. The sample has 35,000 to 50,000 clones; about 88% are singletons. As concerns this clone: The target antigen is unknown.

The chain recombines TRBV19 with TRBJ1-2, with a weak D call TRBD1 (6 bases). The clonotype comes from an adult with an advanced solid tumor such as melanoma, head and neck, liver or kidney cancer. This sample comprised CD4+ or CD8+ T cells sorted from blood, obtained in a trial of the OX40 agonist ivuxolimab. Here the CDR3 reads CASIDRTNYGYTF. Written as DNA, the CDR3 is TGTGCCAGTATCGACAGGACTAACTATGGCTACACCTTC.